The clone carrying this T cell receptor (beta chain) was counted a few times. Its specificity is unknown. This sample is part of a study of CD8 T cells in ankylosing spondylitis. Study-level results: Reactive arthritis synovial fluid and blood previously showed some of these motif variants. Blood of patients with ankylosing spondylitis appeared to be characterized by a TCR beta motif of about eight highly homologous variants. The authors found the disease-linked clones to be CD8+ and relatively rare in peripheral blood. Enrichment of disease-linked clones was reportedly significant in matched ankylosing spondylitis synovial fluid.

Preparation of TCR beta libraries was done by quantitative 5'-RACE with molecular barcodes. TCRdb re-derived calls from the 5' RACE reads in MiXCR, one entry per CDR3 protein. The sample contains hundreds of thousands of distinct CDR3 sequences, about 11% of which appear only once. The sequence was obtained from a male donor with ankylosing spondylitis. The source material was blood, either unsorted or a sorted T cell fraction (not recorded which).

The CDR3 protein is CASSIDGANYGYTF. CDR3 DNA sequence: TGCGCCAGCAGCATTGACGGAGCTAACTATGGCTACACCTTC. The chain employs TRBV5-1 and TRBJ1-2; the D is unclear. V was clipped by 4 bases and J by 0 bases, with 10 bases between them. Germline V lookup: CDR1 SGHRS, CDR2 YFSETQ. The CDR3 consists of 14 residues.